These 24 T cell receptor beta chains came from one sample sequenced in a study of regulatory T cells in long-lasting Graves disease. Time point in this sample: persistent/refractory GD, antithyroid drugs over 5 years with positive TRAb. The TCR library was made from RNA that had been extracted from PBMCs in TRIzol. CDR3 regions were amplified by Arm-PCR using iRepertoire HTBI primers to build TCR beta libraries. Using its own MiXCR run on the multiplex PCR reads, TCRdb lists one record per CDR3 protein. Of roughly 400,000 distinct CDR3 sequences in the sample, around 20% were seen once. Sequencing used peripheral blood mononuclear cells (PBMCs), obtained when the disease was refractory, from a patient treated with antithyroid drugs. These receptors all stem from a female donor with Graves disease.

CDR3 amino acids: CASSSTIGSEQYF. In DNA form, the CDR3 reads TGTGCCAGCAGCTCCACAATAGGGTCGGAGCAGTACTTC. The chain recombines TRBV7-7 with TRBJ2-7; D ambiguous. Deletions cut 4 bases from V and 7 bases from J, with 14 bases between. Germline loops: CDR1 SSHAT, CDR2 FNYEAQ (reference sequence). CDR3 size: 13 residues.

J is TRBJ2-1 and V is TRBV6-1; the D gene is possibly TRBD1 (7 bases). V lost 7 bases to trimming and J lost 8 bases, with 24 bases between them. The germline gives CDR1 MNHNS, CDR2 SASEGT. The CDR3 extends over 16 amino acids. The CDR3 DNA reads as TGTGCCAGCACCAATGCGGGACAGCTTATTCGGGATGAGCAGTTCTTC. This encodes CASTNAGQLIRDEQFF.

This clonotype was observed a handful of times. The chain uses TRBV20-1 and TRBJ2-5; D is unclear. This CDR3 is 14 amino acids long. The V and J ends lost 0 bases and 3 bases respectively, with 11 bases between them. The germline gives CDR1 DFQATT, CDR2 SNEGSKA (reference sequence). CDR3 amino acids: CSARDQIVEETQYF. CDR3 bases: TGCAGTGCTAGAGATCAGATAGTTGAAGAGACCCAGTACTTC.

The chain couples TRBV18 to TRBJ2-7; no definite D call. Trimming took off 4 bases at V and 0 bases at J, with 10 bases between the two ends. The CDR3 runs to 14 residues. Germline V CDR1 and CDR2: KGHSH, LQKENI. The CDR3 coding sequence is TGTGCCAGCTCACGGGTGCCACCCTCCTACGAGCAGTACTTC. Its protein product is CASSRVPPSYEQYF.

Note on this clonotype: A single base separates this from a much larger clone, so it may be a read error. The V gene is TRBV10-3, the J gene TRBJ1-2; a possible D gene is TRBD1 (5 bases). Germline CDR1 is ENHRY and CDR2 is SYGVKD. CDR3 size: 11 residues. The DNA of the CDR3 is TGTGCCATCAGCGACAGCTATGGCCACACCTTC. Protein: CAISDSYGHTF.

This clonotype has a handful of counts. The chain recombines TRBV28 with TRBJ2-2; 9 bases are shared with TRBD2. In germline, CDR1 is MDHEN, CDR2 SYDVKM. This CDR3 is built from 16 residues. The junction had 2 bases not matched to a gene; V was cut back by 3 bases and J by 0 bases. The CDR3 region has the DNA TGTGCCAGCAGTTTTTCTAGCGGGACGAACACCGGGGAGCTGTTTTTT. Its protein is CASSFSSGTNTGELFF.

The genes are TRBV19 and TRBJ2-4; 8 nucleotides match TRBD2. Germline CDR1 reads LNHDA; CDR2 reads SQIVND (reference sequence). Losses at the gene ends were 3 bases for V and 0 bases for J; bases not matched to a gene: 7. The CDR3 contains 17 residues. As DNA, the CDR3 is TGTGCCAGTAGTATGCTAAGCGGGGGACTAGCCAAAAACATTCAGTACTTC. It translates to CASSMLSGGLAKNIQYF.

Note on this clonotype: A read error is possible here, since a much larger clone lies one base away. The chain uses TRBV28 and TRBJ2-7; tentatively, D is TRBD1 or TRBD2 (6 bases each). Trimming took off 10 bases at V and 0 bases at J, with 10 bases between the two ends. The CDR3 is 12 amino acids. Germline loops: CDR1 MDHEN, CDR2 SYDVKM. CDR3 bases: TGTGCCACCGGAGGGGGCTCCTACGAGCAGTACTTC. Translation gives CATGGGSYEQYF. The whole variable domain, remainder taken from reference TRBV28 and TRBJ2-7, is DVKVTQSSRYLVKRTGEKVFLECVQDMDHENMFWYRQDPGLGLRLIYFSYDVKMKEKGDIPEGYSVSREKKERFSLILESASTNQTSMYLCATGGGSYEQYFGPGTRLTVT.

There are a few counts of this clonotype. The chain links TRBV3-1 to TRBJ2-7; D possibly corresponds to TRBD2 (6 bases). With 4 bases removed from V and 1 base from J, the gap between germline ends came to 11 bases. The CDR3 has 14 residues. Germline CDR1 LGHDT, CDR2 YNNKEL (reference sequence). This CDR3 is CASSPFSGSYEQYF. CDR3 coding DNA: TGTGCCAGCAGCCCCTTTAGCGGTTCCTACGAGCAGTACTTC.

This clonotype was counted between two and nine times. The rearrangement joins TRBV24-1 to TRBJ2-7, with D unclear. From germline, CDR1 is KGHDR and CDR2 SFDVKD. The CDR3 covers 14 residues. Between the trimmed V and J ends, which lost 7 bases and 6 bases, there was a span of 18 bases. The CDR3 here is CATSGPGRSSEQYF. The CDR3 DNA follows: TGTGCCACCAGCGGTCCAGGACGATCGAGCGAGCAGTACTTC.

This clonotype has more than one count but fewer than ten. In DNA form, the CDR3 reads TGTGCCAGCAGCCCCGCCAGCTCGGGCTATGGCTACACCTTC. Translation: CASSPASSGYGYTF. The chain uses TRBV13 and TRBJ1-2; no definite D call. V dropped 5 bases and J dropped 4 bases, with 14 bases sitting between them. This CDR3 contains 14 residues. Germline CDR1 is PRHDT and CDR2 is FYEKMQ (reference sequence).

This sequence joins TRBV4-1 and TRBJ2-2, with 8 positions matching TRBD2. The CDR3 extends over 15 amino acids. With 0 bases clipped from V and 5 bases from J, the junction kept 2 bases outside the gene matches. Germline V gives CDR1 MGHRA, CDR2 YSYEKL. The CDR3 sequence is CASSQEPGGTGELFF. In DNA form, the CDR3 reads TGCGCCAGCAGCCAAGAGCCGGGAGGGACCGGGGAGCTGTTTTTT.

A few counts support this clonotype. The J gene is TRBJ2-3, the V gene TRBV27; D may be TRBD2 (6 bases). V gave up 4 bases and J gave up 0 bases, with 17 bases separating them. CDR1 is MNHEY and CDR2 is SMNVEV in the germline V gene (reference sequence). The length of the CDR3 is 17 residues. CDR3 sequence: CASSSRTPGTSTDTQYF. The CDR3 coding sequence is TGTGCCAGCAGTTCTAGAACCCCCGGGACTAGCACAGATACGCAGTATTTT.

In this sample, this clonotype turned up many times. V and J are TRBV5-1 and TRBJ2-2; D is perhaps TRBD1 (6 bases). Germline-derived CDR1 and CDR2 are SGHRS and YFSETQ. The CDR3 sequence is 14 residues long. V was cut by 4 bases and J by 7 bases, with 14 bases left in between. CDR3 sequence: CASSTWRTDGELFF. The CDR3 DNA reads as TGCGCCAGCAGCACATGGAGGACAGACGGGGAGCTGTTTTTT.

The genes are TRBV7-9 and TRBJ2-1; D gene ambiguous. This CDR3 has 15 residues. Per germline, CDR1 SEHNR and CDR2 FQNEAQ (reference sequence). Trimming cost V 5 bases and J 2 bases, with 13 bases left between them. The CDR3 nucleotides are TGTGCCAGCAGCCCCATCCCGGGTACCTACAATGAGCAGTTCTTC. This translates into CASSPIPGTYNEQFF.

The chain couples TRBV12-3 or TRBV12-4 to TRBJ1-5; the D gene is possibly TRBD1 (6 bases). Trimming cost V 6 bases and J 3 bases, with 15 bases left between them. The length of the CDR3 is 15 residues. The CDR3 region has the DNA TGTGCCAGCAGGGGCAGGGGTCCCAACAATCAGCCCCAGCATTTT. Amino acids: CASRGRGPNNQPQHF.

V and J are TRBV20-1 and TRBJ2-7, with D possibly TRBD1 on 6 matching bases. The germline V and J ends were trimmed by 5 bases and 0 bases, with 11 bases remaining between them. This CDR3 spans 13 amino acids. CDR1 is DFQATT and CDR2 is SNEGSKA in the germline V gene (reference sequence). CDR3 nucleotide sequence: TGCAGTGCTGAAGACAGGTACTCCTACGAGCAGTACTTC. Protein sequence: CSAEDRYSYEQYF.

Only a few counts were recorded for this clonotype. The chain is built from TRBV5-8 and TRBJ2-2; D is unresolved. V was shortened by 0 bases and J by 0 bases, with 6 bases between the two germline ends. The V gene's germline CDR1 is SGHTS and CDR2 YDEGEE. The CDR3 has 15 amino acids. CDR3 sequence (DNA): TGTGCCAGCAGCTTGGCCGACTCGAACACCGGGGAGCTGTTTTTT. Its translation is CASSLADSNTGELFF.

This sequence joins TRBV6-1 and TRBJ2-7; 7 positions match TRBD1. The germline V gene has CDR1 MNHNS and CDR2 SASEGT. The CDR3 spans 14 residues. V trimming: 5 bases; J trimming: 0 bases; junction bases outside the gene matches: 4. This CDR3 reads CASSTGVSSYEQYF. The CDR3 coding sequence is TGTGCCAGCAGTACAGGGGTCTCCTCCTACGAGCAGTACTTC.

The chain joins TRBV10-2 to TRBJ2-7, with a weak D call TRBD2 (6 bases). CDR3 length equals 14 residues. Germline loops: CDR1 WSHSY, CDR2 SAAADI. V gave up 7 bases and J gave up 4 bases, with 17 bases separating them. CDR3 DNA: TGCGCCAGCACCCTAACTAGCAGGGTTTACGAGCAGTACTTC. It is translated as CASTLTSRVYEQYF.

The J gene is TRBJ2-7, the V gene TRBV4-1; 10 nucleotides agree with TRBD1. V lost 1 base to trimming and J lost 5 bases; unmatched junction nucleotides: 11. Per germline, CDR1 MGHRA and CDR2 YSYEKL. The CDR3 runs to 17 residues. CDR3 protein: CASSQAPGTGASHEQYF. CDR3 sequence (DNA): TGCGCCAGCAGCCAAGCCCCCGGGACAGGGGCCAGTCACGAGCAGTACTTC.

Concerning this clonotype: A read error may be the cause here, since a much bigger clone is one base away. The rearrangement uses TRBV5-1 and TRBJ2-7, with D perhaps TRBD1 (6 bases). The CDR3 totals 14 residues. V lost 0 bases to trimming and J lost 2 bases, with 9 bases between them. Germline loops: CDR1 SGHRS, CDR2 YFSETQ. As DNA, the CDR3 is TGCGCCAGCAGCTTGGACGGACAGACCTACGAGCAGTACTTC. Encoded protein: CASSLDGQTYEQYF.

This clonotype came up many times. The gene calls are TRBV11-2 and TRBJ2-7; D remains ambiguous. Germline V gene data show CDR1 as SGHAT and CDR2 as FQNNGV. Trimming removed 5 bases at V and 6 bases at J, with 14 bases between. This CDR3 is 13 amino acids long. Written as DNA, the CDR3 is TGTGCCAGCAGCCCAACGGTAGAGGCCGAGCAGTACTTC. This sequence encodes CASSPTVEAEQYF. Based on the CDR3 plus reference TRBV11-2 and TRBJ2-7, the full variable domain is EAGVAQSPRYKIIEKRQSVAFWCNPISGHATLYWYQQILGQGPKLLIQFQNNGVVDDSQLPKDRFSAERLKGVDSTLKIQPAKLEDSAVYLCASSPTVEAEQYFGPGTRLTVT.

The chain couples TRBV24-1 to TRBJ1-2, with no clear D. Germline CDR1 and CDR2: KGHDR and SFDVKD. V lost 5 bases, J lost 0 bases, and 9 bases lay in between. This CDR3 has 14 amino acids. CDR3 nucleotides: TGTGCCACCAGTGCCCCGACGTCTAACTATGGCTACACCTTC. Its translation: CATSAPTSNYGYTF.